The sequence of this TCR beta chain was determined in a study of cytomegalovirus exposure and HLA in healthy donors. Study-wide results and limits: A previous analysis found most TCR beta V segments productive roughly 90% or roughly 30% of the time.

On this clone itself: No antigen is known for it. One junction end does not reproduce the germline sequence, and a read error may be involved.

PCR primers comprised 60 Vbeta and 13 Jbeta primers. Assay: immunoSEQ multiplex PCR; the TCRdb copy retains only in-frame clones and omits some. The table for this sample gives 200,000 or so clones. There are 15 residues in the CDR3. CDR1 SGHNT and CDR2 YYREEE come from the germline V gene (reference sequence). This sequence originates from a boy younger than 18 in good health and CMV-seronegative. Sequenced material: PBMCs. The chain recombines TRBV5-4 with TRBJ2-2; TRBD1 agrees at 7 bases. The CDR3 spells CANSPGGTNTGELFF. The CDR3, as DNA: TGTGCCAACAGCCCAGGGGGTACGAACACCGGGGAGCTGTTTTTT.